This T cell receptor (beta chain) was documented in a study of shared clonotypes between healthy human individuals. Across the study: Donors consisted of two women and a few men between 18 and 49. Whole-study findings and limits: Some naive CD4 clonotypes, around 5%, turned up in common across several donors.

Terminally differentiated effector memory CD45RA+ cells were excluded by CCR7 positive selection of CD45RO-negative cells. Comments on this clone: Its antigen is still unknown.

Authors' data handling: ImmunoSEQ output lacked quality scores and full-length reads, limiting matched filtering. TCRdb's copy holds only in-frame clones and misses some; the assay was immunoSEQ multiplex PCR. V, J and clone size are those of that table, while D and trimming were read from the DNA. The sample yields under 1 million clones, around 96% seen once. The CDR3 has 15 residues. V shed 0 bases and J 4 bases; nucleotides not matched to a gene: 3. Germline CDR1 is SGDLS and CDR2 is YYNGEE. The chain couples TRBV9 to TRBJ2-3; 9 bases map to TRBD1. Sequenced material: naive CD8+ T cells sorted from blood. This TCR came from a man aged 25-45 years in good health. The CDR3 sequence is CASSVVTGGADTQYF. CDR3 coding DNA: TGTGCCAGCAGCGTAGTGACAGGGGGGGCAGATACGCAGTATTTT.